The clone carrying this TCR beta chain was seen a few times. The data derive from a study of blood T cell repertoires in COVID-19. For the study at large: Sources were T cells, B-cell-depleted T cells, or PBMCs; the material itself was cDNA or gDNA.

Authors' analysis steps: Reference gene primer amplification gave nucleated cell count estimates. Produced via immunoSEQ multiplex PCR; TCRdb's table is partial and in-frame only. That table furnishes V, J and clone size, whereas the DNA furnished D and trimming. The sample shows 150,000 or so clones, over 65% of them seen only once. The CDR3 spans 17 residues. Sequencing was carried out using peripheral blood. V usage is TRBV21-1 and J usage is TRBJ1-5; the table's D gene call, TRBD1, was not cross checked with the DNA. TRBV21-1 is given as a pseudogene. This TCR was sampled from an elderly woman with active or convalescent COVID-19. CDR3 sequence: CASSKGRDSENNQPQHF. In DNA form, the CDR3 reads TGTGCCAGCAGCAAAGGACGTGACAGTGAAAACAATCAGCCCCAGCATTTT.